The rows below give T cell receptor beta chains drawn from one sample of a study of blood T cell repertoires in COVID-19. Libraries were prepared by immunoSEQ multiplex PCR; TCRdb keeps only in-frame clonotypes and omits some of them. The table lists some 260,000 clones, 65% to 80% of them singletons, with 4% to 4.5% in the top ten. The material sequenced was peripheral blood. The receptors originated from a woman aged 40-49 years with active or convalescent COVID-19. Both conserved end residues are part of each CDR3. A D gene is named only where the DNA matches it firmly. The size of a clone is reported for some rows only, either as once, few or many, or as a class for expanded clones.

CDR3 length,D gene,J gene,V gene,clone size,CDR3 protein,CDR3 DNA
16,.,TRBJ2-2,TRBV11-1,.,CASSSGLLWNTGELFF,TGTGCCAGCAGCTCGGGACTCCTGTGGAACACCGGGGAGCTGTTTTTT
18,.,TRBJ1-4,TRBV4-2,.,CASSQRVQGDPTNEKLFF,TGTGCCAGCAGCCAAAGGGTACAGGGAGACCCCACGAATGAAAAACTGTTTTTT
12,.,TRBJ1-2,TRBV7-2,.,CASSLETAGYTF,TGTGCCAGCAGCTTAGAGACAGCCGGCTACACCTTC
13,.,TRBJ1-1,TRBV11-2,.,CASSIQRERRAFF,TGTGCCAGCAGCATACAACGGGAGAGACGAGCTTTCTTT
15,.,TRBJ1-1,TRBV9,.,CASSPRVQSNTEAFF,TGTGCCAGCAGCCCGAGGGTACAGAGCAACACTGAAGCTTTCTTT
15,.,TRBJ1-4,TRBV12-5,.,CASGPQGTTNEKLFF,TGTGCTAGTGGCCCACAGGGTACGACTAATGAAAAACTGTTTTTT
15,.,TRBJ2-6,TRBV19,.,CASSIGFSGANVLTF,TGTGCCAGTAGTATCGGGTTCTCTGGGGCCAACGTCCTGACTTTC
14,TRBD1,TRBJ2-7,TRBV19,.,CASSPRDRVYEQYF,TGTGCCAGTAGTCCACGGGACAGGGTGTACGAGCAGTACTTC
16,TRBD1,TRBJ2-5,TRBV6-4,.,CASSVFPQGNQETQYF,TGTGCCAGCAGTGTTTTCCCACAGGGGAACCAAGAGACCCAGTACTTC
15,.,TRBJ1-6,TRBV7-2,.,CASSFQAVGNSPLHF,TGTGCCAGCAGCTTTCAGGCCGTCGGTAATTCACCCCTCCACTTT
12,.,TRBJ2-5,TRBV3-1/TRBV3-2,.,CASTGAGETQYF,TGTGCCAGCACTGGGGCTGGGGAGACCCAGTACTTC
15,TRBD1,TRBJ2-1,TRBV3-1/TRBV3-2,.,CASSRRDRGGNEQFF,TGTGCCAGCAGCCGAAGGGACAGGGGTGGGAATGAGCAGTTCTTC
14,.,TRBJ1-3,TRBV19,.,CASTVAGIGNTIYF,TGTGCCAGTACCGTCGCGGGGATAGGAAACACCATATATTTT
17,TRBD2,TRBJ2-2,TRBV10-3,.,CAISTRTSGRNTGELFF,TGTGCCATCAGTACCCGGACCAGCGGGAGGAACACCGGGGAGCTGTTTTTT
12,.,TRBJ2-1,TRBV5-5,.,CASSLYMNEQFF,TGTGCCAGCAGCCTTTATATGAATGAGCAGTTCTTC
12,.,TRBJ2-5,TRBV1,few,CTRRDRVQTQYF,TGCACCAGACGGGACAGGGTACAGACCCAGTACTTC
15,.,TRBJ1-4,TRBV28,once,CASSLGTLTNEKLFF,TGTGCCAGCAGTTTAGGGACACTAACTAATGAAAAACTGTTTTTT
14,TRBD1,TRBJ2-7,TRBV2,few,CASSGETGSYEQYF,TGTGCCAGCAGTGGTGAGACAGGGTCCTACGAGCAGTACTTC
13,.,TRBJ1-6,TRBV27,.,CASGDDSNSPLHF,TGTGCCAGCGGCGACGACTCGAATTCACCCCTCCACTTT
11,.,TRBJ1-1,TRBV11-2,once,CASSFSTEAFF,TGTGCCAGCAGCTTTTCGACTGAAGCTTTCTTT
16,.,TRBJ2-5,TRBV19,.,CASSITRGTLPGTQYF,TGTGCCAGTAGTATAACTCGGGGGACCCTCCCCGGGACCCAGTACTTC
17,TRBD2,TRBJ2-5,TRBV9,few,CASSPAGAGGPQETQYF,TGTGCCAGCAGCCCCGCCGGCGCGGGGGGCCCTCAAGAGACCCAGTACTTC
15,TRBD1,TRBJ2-6,TRBV19,.,CASSMTGAGANVLTF,TGTGCCAGTAGTATGACAGGGGCTGGGGCCAACGTCCTGACTTTC
16,TRBD2,TRBJ2-1,TRBV4-1,.,CASSQETSGGPHEQFF,TGCGCCAGCAGCCAAGAAACTAGCGGGGGGCCCCATGAGCAGTTCTTC
15,TRBD1,TRBJ2-1,TRBV6-6,.,CASSPRDRAVYEQFF,TGTGCCAGCAGCCCCCGGGACAGGGCGGTCTATGAGCAGTTCTTC
14,.,TRBJ1-2,TRBV7-9,.,CASSPAGSYRGYTF,TGTGCCAGCAGCCCGGCAGGGTCGTATCGGGGCTACACCTTC
12,.,TRBJ1-1,TRBV9,once,CASSSGGTEAFF,TGTGCCAGCAGCTCCGGCGGAACTGAAGCTTTCTTT
16,.,TRBJ1-1,TRBV7-9,.,CASTVRGGQMNTEAFF,TGTGCCAGCACCGTTCGGGGAGGGCAGATGAACACTGAAGCTTTCTTT
17,.,TRBJ1-2,TRBV3-1/TRBV3-2,.,CASKGLQVGPGGGGYTF,TGTGCCAGCAAAGGTCTTCAGGTTGGCCCCGGGGGAGGAGGCTACACCTTC
14,.,TRBJ1-3,TRBV6-5,.,CASRETGAGNTIYF,TGTGCCAGCAGAGAGACAGGAGCTGGAAACACCATATATTTT
18,.,TRBJ2-1,TRBV7-9,.,CASSLGGSTVFSYNEQFF,TGTGCCAGCAGCTTAGGGGGCTCGACAGTGTTTTCCTACAATGAGCAGTTCTTC
15,TRBD2,TRBJ2-1,TRBV11-2,.,CASRPTSGGANEQFF,TGTGCCAGCAGGCCCACTAGCGGGGGGGCAAATGAGCAGTTCTTC
14,TRBD1,TRBJ2-7,TRBV27,.,CASSTSGQGYEQYF,TGTGCCAGCAGTACCTCGGGACAGGGCTACGAGCAGTACTTC
12,TRBD1,TRBJ1-1,TRBV9,.,CASSTGTGRAFF,TGTGCCAGCAGCACAGGGACAGGTCGGGCTTTCTTT
13,.,TRBJ2-5,TRBV30,.,CAWSVLRQETQYF,TGTGCCTGGAGTGTACTTAGACAAGAGACCCAGTACTTC
13,.,TRBJ1-4,TRBV29-1,.,CSVTRELNEKLFF,TGCAGCGTAACTCGTGAATTAAATGAAAAACTGTTTTTT
15,TRBD1,TRBJ2-1,TRBV5-1,.,CASSRNIQGNNEQFF,TGCGCCAGCAGCCGGAATATACAGGGGAACAATGAGCAGTTCTTC
12,.,TRBJ2-3,TRBV5-1,.,CASSKASDTQYF,TGCGCCAGCAGTAAAGCCTCAGATACGCAGTATTTT
14,.,TRBJ2-3,TRBV30,.,CASVSAGSPDTQYF,TGTGCCTCCGTCTCTGCCGGTTCCCCAGATACGCAGTATTTT
15,.,TRBJ2-1,TRBV18,few,CASSPGQGYYNEQFF,TGTGCCAGCTCGCCCGGGCAGGGGTACTACAATGAGCAGTTCTTC
16,TRBD2,TRBJ2-1,TRBV9,.,CASSVGSIAGAYEQFF,TGTGCCAGCAGCGTAGGGTCGATAGCGGGGGCCTATGAGCAGTTCTTC
11,TRBD2,TRBJ2-5,TRBV20-1,.,CSAFSGRTQYF,TGCAGTGCTTTTAGCGGGAGGACCCAGTACTTC
13,TRBD2,TRBJ2-1,TRBV2,.,CASRGGGDNEQFF,TGTGCCAGCAGGGGCGGGGGGGACAATGAGCAGTTCTTC
16,.,TRBJ1-2,TRBV5-1,.,CASSLDLGTTNYGYTF,TGCGCCAGCAGCCTAGACCTCGGGACAACTAACTATGGCTACACCTTC
14,.,TRBJ1-3,TRBV10-3,.,CAISLGGSGNTIYF,TGTGCCATCAGTTTAGGGGGATCTGGAAACACCATATATTTT
16,.,TRBJ1-2,TRBV11-2,.,CASRPAGGPGKSGYTF,TGTGCCAGCAGACCGGCTGGGGGCCCGGGGAAGAGTGGCTACACCTTC
16,TRBD1,TRBJ2-1,TRBV5-6,.,CASSPVTGSSYNEQFF,TGTGCCAGCAGCCCGGTGACAGGGAGCTCCTACAATGAGCAGTTCTTC
16,.,TRBJ1-1,TRBV11-2,.,CASSAYREYMNTEAFF,TGTGCCAGCAGCGCCTACAGGGAGTACATGAACACTGAAGCTTTCTTT
14,.,TRBJ1-3,TRBV9,few,CASSADSFGNTIYF,TGTGCCAGCAGCGCGGACAGCTTTGGAAACACCATATATTTT
15,.,TRBJ1-3,TRBV19,.,CASSAGDSSGNTIYF,TGTGCCAGTAGCGCAGGGGATAGCTCTGGAAACACCATATATTTT
16,TRBD1,TRBJ2-2,TRBV19,.,CASSSRTGAVTGELFF,TGTGCCAGTAGTTCCAGGACAGGGGCGGTCACCGGGGAGCTGTTTTTT
13,.,TRBJ1-1,TRBV2,.,CASSLLWNTEAFF,TGTGCCAGCAGTTTACTTTGGAACACTGAAGCTTTCTTT
15,TRBD1,TRBJ2-1,TRBV9,.,CASSVSGDRENEQFF,TGTGCCAGCAGCGTATCCGGCGACAGGGAAAATGAGCAGTTCTTC
17,TRBD1,TRBJ1-3,TRBV9,.,CASSVGTGGNSGNTIYF,TGTGCCAGCAGCGTAGGGACAGGGGGGAACTCTGGAAACACCATATATTTT
15,TRBD2,TRBJ2-3,TRBV5-4,.,CASSPGTSSTDTQYF,TGTGCCAGCAGCCCCGGGACTAGCAGCACAGATACGCAGTATTTT
14,.,TRBJ1-1,TRBV4-2,.,CASSPTGYGTEAFF,TGTGCCAGCAGCCCCACAGGTTACGGCACTGAAGCTTTCTTT
17,TRBD1,TRBJ2-3,TRBV11-2,.,CASSFSGTGGITDTQYF,TGTGCCAGCAGCTTTTCGGGGACAGGGGGCATAACAGATACGCAGTATTTT